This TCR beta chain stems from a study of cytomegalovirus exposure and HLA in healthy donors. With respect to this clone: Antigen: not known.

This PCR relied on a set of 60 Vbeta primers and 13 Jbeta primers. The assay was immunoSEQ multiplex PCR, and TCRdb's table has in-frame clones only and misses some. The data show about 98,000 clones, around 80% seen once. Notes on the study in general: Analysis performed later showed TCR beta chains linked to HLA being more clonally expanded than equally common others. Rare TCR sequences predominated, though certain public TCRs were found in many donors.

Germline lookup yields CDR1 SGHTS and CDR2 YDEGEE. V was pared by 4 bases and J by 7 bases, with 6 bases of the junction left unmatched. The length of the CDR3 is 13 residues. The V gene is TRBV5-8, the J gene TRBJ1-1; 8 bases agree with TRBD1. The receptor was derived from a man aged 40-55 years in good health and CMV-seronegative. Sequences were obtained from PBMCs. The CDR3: CASSRGTGVEAFF. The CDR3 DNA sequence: TGTGCCAGCAGCCGCGGGACAGGTGTTGAAGCTTTCTTT.